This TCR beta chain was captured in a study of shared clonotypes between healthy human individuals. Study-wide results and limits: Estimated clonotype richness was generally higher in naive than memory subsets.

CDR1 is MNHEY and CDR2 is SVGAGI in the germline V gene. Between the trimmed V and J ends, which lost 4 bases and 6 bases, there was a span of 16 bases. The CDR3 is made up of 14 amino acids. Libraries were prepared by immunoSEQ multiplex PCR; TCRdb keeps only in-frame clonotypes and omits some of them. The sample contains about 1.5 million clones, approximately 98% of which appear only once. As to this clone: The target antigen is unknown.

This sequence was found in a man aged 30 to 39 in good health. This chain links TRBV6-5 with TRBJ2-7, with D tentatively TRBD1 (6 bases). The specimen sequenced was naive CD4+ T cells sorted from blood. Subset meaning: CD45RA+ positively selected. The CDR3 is CASSSTFLGGEQYF. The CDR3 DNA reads TGTGCCAGCAGTTCCACCTTCCTAGGGGGCGAGCAGTACTTC.